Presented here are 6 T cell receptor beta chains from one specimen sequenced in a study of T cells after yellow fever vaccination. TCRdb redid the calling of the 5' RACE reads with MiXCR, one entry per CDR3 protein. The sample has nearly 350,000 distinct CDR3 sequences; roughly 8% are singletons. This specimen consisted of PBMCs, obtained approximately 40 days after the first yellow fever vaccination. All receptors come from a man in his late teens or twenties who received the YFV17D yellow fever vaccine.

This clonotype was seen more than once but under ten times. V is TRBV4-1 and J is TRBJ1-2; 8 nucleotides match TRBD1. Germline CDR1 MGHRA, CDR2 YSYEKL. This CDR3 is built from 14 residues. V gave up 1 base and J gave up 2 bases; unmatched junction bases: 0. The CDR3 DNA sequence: TGCGCCAGCAGCCAAGGGGACAGGAACTATGGCTACACCTTC. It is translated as CASSQGDRNYGYTF.

CDR3 in amino acids: CASSIGEGNTEAFF. CDR3 coding DNA: TGTGCCAGCTCAATAGGGGAGGGGAACACTGAAGCTTTCTTT. The chain joins TRBV18 to TRBJ1-1; tentative D call: TRBD1 (5 bases). Per the germline V gene, CDR1 is KGHSH and CDR2 is LQKENI. The CDR3 runs 14 residues. V was pared by 5 bases and J by 1 base, with 11 bases between. Complete variable domain (other parts from reference TRBV18 and TRBJ1-1): NAGVMQNPRHLVRRRGQEARLRCSPMKGHSHVYWYRQLPEEGLKFMVYLQKENIIDESGMPKERFSAEFPKEGPSILRIQQVVRGDSAAYFCASSIGEGNTEAFFGQGTRLTVV.

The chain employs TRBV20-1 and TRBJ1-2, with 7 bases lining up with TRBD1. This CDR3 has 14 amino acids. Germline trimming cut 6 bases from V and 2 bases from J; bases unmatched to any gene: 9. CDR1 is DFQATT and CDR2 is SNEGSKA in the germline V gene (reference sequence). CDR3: CSALSTGTNYGYTF. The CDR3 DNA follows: TGCAGTGCCCTCTCGACAGGGACGAACTATGGCTACACCTTC.

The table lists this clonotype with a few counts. CDR3 nucleotide sequence: TGCAGTGCTAGGAGTGTCCCACGCCACTCTGGAAACACCATATATTTT. The encoded protein is CSARSVPRHSGNTIYF. The chain uses TRBV20-1 and TRBJ1-3, with D unclear. V gave up 3 bases and J gave up 0 bases, with 15 bases separating them. Germline V lookup: CDR1 DFQATT, CDR2 SNEGSKA (reference sequence). This CDR3 contains 16 residues.

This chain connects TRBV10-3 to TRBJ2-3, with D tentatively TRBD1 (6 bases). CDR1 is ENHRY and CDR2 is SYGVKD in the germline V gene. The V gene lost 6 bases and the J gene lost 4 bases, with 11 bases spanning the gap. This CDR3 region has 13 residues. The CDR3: CAIRSTGADTQYF. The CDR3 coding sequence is TGTGCCATCAGATCGACAGGAGCAGATACGCAGTATTTT.

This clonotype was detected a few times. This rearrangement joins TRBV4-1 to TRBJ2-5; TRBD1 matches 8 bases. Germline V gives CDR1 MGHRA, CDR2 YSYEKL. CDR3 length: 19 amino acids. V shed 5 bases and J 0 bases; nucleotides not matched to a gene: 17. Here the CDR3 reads CASSTRGTGHTPDQETQYF. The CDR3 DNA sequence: TGCGCCAGCAGCACCCGAGGGACAGGACATACACCCGACCAAGAGACCCAGTACTTC.